The sequence of this T cell receptor beta chain was determined in a study of shared clonotypes between healthy human individuals. Study conclusions and caveats: Sequencing of the sorted subsets was shown by rarefaction to be incomplete despite large depth. Investigators collected only blood, and repertoires in tissues likely differ. Among the subsets, naive ones generally showed larger estimated richness than memory ones.

As defined, naive CD8 cells were CD45RO-negative and positively selected for CCR7, with terminally differentiated effector memory CD45RA+ cells excluded. Per the germline V gene, CDR1 is LGHNA and CDR2 is YSLEER. V lost 0 bases to trimming and J lost 9 bases, with 11 bases between them. This CDR3 is 13 amino acids long. TCRdb keeps only in-frame clones here, not all; method: immunoSEQ multiplex PCR. Of about 2.1 million clones in the sample, approximately 94% were seen once. In regard to this clone: No antigen is known for it.

The sequence came from a man aged 18 to 30 in good health. Some clones in this sample may be carry-over from other donors' samples. Sequences were obtained from naive CD8+ T cells from PBMCs. V usage is TRBV4-3 and J usage is TRBJ1-1; tentatively, D is TRBD1 (5 bases). Here the CDR3 DNA reads TGCGCCAGCAGCCAAGATGGGGCAGAGAAAGCTTTCTTT. It codes for CASSQDGAEKAFF.